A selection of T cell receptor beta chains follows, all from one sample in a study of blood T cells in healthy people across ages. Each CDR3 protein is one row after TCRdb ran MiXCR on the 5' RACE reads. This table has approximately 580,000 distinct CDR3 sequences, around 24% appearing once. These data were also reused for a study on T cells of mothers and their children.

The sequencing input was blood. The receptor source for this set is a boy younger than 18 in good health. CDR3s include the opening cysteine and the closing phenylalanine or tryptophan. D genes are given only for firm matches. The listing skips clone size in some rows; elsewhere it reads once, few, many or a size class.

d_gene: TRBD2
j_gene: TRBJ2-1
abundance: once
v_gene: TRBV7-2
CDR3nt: TGTGCCAGCAGCAACCGGACTAGGTCCTACAATGAGCAGTTCTTC
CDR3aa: CASSNRTRSYNEQFF

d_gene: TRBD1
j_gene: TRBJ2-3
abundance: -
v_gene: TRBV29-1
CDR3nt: TGCAGCGCCTCGGGACAGTACACAGATACGCAGTATTTT
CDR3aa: CSASGQYTDTQYF

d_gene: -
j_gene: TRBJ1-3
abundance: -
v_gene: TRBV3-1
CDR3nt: TGTGCCAGCAGCCCCAAGCGGGGGGCGCAGGGAAACACCATATATTTT
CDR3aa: CASSPKRGAQGNTIYF

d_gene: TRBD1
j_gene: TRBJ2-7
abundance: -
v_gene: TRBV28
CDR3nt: TGTGCCAGCAGGACAGGGGCCGAGCAGTACTTC
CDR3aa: CASRTGAEQYF

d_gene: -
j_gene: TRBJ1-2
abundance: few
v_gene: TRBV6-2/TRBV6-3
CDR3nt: TGTGCCAGCAGTACTGGGCGGGATGGCTACACCTTC
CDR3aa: CASSTGRDGYTF

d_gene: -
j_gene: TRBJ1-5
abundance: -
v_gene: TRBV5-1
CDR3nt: TGCGCCAGCAGCTTATACGTCAATCAGCCCCAGCATTTT
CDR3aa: CASSLYVNQPQHF

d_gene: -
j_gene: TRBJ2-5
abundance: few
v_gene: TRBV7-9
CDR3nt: TGTGTTCTATCGGGGGGCGGAGAGACCCAGTACTTC
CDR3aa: CVLSGGGETQYF

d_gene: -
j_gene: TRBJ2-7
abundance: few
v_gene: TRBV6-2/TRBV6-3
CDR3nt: TGTGCCAGCACCAGACTGGGCACCTCCTCCTACGAGCAGTACTTC
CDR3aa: CASTRLGTSSYEQYF

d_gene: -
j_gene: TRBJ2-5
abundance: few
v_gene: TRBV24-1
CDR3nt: TGTGCCACCAGTGAAGGGCGACAGCTCCAAGAGACCCAGTACTTC
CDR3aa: CATSEGRQLQETQYF

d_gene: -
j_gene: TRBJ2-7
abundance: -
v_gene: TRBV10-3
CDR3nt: TGTGCCATCAGTCTGACTCGAACGGAAGACTACGAGCAGTACTTC
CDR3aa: CAISLTRTEDYEQYF

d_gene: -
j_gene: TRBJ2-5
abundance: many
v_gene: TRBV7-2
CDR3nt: TGTGCCAGCATTCAGGGGCGGGGAAGGGGAGAGACCCAGTACTTC
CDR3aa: CASIQGRGRGETQYF

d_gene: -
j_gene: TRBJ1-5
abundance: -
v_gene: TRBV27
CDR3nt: TGTGCCAGCAGTTTGGATAGCAATCAGCTCCAGCATTTT
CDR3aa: CASSLDSNQLQHF

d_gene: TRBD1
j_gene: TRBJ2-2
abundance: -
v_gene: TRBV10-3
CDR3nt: TGTGCCATCAGGAGGACCGGGACAGGGTCAACCGGGGAGCTGTTTTTT
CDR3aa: CAIRRTGTGSTGELFF

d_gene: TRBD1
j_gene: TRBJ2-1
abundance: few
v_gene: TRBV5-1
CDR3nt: TGCGCCAGCGGTCGCCGCACAGGGGGAAACAATGAGCAGTTCTTC
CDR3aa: CASGRRTGGNNEQFF

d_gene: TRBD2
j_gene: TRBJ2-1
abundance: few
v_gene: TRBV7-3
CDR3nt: TGTGCCAGCAGCTTATGGTCTCCTACTAGCGGGGGGAGGGGCAATGAGCAGTTCTTC
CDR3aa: CASSLWSPTSGGRGNEQFF

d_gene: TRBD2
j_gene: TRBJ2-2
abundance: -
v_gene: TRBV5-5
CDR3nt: TGTGCCAGCAGCCGCGGGACTAGCGGGGGATACGCGAACACCGGGGAGCTGTTTTTT
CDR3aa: CASSRGTSGGYANTGELFF

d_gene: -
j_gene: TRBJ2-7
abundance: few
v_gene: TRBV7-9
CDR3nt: TGTGCCAGCAGGGATGGATTAGAGTCCTACGAGCAGTACTTC
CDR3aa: CASRDGLESYEQYF

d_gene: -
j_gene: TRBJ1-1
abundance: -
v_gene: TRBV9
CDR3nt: TGTGCCAGCAGCGCAGGAGGGGGGGGAATCACTGAAGCTTTCTTT
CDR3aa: CASSAGGGGITEAFF

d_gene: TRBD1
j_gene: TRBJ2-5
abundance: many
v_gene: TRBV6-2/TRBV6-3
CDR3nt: TGTGCCAGCAGTTACGGGGACAGGGGGCGTGAGACCCAGTACTTC
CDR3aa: CASSYGDRGRETQYF

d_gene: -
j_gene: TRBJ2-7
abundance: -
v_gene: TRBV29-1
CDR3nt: TGCAGCGTTGAAGACAGGGGTGGCTCCTACGAGCAGTACTTC
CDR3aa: CSVEDRGGSYEQYF

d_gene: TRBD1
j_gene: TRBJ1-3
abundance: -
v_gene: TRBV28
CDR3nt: TGTGCCAGCGTCCCAGGGGGGTCAGGAAACACCATATATTTT
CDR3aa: CASVPGGSGNTIYF

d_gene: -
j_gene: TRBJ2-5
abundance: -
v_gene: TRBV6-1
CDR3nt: TGTGCCAGCAGTGACACACTCAAACAAGAGACCCAGTACTTC
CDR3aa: CASSDTLKQETQYF

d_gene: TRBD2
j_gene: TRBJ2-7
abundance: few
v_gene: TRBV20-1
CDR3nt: TGCAGTGCTAGAACCGGGGAAGTAGCGGGCCACTCCTACGAGCAGTACTTC
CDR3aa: CSARTGEVAGHSYEQYF

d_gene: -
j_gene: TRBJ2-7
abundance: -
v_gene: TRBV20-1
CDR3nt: TGCAGTGCTAGCAGGGACACCTACGAGCAGTACTTC
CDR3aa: CSASRDTYEQYF

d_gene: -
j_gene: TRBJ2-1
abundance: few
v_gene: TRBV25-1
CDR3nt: TGTGCCAGCAGTGCCGGTCGGCGTGAGCAGTTCTTC
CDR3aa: CASSAGRREQFF

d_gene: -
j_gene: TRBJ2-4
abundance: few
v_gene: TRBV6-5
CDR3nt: TGTGCCAGCAGTTACTCGAAGCAGGCCAAAAACATTCAGTACTTC
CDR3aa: CASSYSKQAKNIQYF

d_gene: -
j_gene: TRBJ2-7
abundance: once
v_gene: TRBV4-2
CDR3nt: TGTGCCAGCAGCCAAGACTCCGGACTGACGCCCTACGAGCAGTACTTC
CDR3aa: CASSQDSGLTPYEQYF

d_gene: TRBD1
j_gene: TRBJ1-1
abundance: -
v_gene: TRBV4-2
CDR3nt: TGTGCCAGCAGCCACGAAACAGGGGGTAGCACTGAAGCTTTCTTT
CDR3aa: CASSHETGGSTEAFF

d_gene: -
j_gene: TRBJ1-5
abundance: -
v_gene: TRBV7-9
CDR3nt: TGTGCCAGCAGCACCTCGGACAGACGGCCCCAGCATTTT
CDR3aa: CASSTSDRRPQHF

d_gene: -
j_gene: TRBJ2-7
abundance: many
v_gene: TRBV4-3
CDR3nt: TGCGCCAGCAGCCAAGACCCAGGTCCTTCCTACGAGCAGTACTTC
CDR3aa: CASSQDPGPSYEQYF

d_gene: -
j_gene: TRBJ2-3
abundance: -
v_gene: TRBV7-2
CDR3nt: TGTGCCAGCAGCTTAGTGCTTAGGCTAGCGTTTCCCACAGATACGCAGTATTTT
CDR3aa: CASSLVLRLAFPTDTQYF

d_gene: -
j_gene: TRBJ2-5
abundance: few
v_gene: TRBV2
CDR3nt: TGTGCCAGCAGTGAGGACAGAGGCCAAGAGACCCAGTACTTC
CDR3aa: CASSEDRGQETQYF

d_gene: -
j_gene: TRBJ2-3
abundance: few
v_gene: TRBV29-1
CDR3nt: TGCAGCGTTGGGGATCGGCGCACAGATACGCAGTATTTT
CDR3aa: CSVGDRRTDTQYF

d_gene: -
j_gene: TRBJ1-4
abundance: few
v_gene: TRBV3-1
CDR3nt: TGTGCCAGCAGCCAAGATTTGGCGTATGTAACTCGGGCAGCCCTGTTTTTT
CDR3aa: CASSQDLAYVTRAALFF

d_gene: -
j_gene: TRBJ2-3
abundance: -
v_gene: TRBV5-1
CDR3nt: TGCGCCAGCAGGCCCGGAGGGGTCGGCACAGATACGCAGTATTTT
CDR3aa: CASRPGGVGTDTQYF

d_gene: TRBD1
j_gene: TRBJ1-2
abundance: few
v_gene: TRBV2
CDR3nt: TGTGCCAGCAGTGAAGGGAGGACAGGGGCCTGGCTGGATGGCTACACCTTC
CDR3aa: CASSEGRTGAWLDGYTF

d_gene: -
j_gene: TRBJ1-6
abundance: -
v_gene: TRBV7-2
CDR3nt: TGTGCCAGCAGCTTAGTATTAGGAGGGTGGAATTCACCCCTCCACTTT
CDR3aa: CASSLVLGGWNSPLHF